The rows below give T cell receptor beta chains drawn from one sample of a study of T cells in Graves' hyperthyroidism and ophthalmopathy. TCRdb processed the multiplex PCR reads anew with MiXCR; each CDR3 protein has one entry. The sample includes 600,000 or so distinct CDR3 sequences, roughly 15% seen only once; the top ten take around 13%. The material sequenced was blood. The receptors were sampled from a woman between 50 and 59 years old with Graves' ophthalmopathy. The CDR3 runs from the conserved cysteine through the conserved F or W. The D gene is left open where the match is weak. The size entry is marked missing in some rows and otherwise reads once, few, many or a size class.

abundance,j_gene,v_gene,d_gene,CDR3aa,CDR3nt
many,TRBJ2-5,TRBV4-2,-,CASSQEEARQETQYF,TGTGCCAGCAGCCAAGAGGAAGCGCGCCAAGAGACCCAGTACTTC
-,TRBJ2-3,TRBV27,TRBD2,CASRRPGLAGGLTDTQYF,TGTGCCAGCAGGAGGCCGGGACTAGCGGGGGGACTCACAGATACGCAGTATTTT
few,TRBJ1-1,TRBV7-3,-,CASSLIGGETTEAFF,TGTGCCAGCAGCTTAATAGGGGGGGAGACAACTGAAGCTTTCTTT
many,TRBJ2-5,TRBV5-5,TRBD1,CASRPSTGPETQYF,TGTGCCAGCAGACCGTCGACAGGGCCGGAGACCCAGTACTTC
many,TRBJ2-2,TRBV7-6,TRBD2,CASSLRLAANTGELFF,TGTGCCAGCAGCCTAAGACTAGCGGCAAACACCGGGGAGCTGTTTTTT
many,TRBJ2-5,TRBV7-3,TRBD1,CASSLSGPPGQGQETQYF,TGTGCCAGCAGCTTAAGCGGTCCCCCGGGACAGGGACAAGAGACCCAGTACTTC
many,TRBJ2-7,TRBV28,-,CASRGQTYEQYF,TGTGCCAGCAGAGGACAGACCTACGAGCAGTACTTC
many,TRBJ1-2,TRBV7-2,-,CASSSPREGNYGYTF,TGTGCCAGCAGCTCCCCCCGGGAGGGAAACTATGGCTACACCTTC
few,TRBJ2-5,TRBV7-9,-,CASSGGAIAGETQYF,TGTGCCAGCAGCGGCGGGGCTATCGCTGGAGAGACCCAGTACTTC
-,TRBJ2-7,TRBV5-1,TRBD2,CASSLLAGSEQYF,TGCGCCAGCAGCTTGCTAGCGGGAAGCGAGCAGTACTTC
many,TRBJ1-1,TRBV6-1,-,CASSAPTLAATEAFF,TGTGCCAGCAGCGCCCCGACACTGGCTGCCACTGAAGCTTTCTTT
many,TRBJ2-5,TRBV30,-,CAYGPPAAPFGETQYF,TGTGCCTATGGACCTCCAGCGGCACCCTTTGGGGAGACCCAGTACTTC
many,TRBJ2-1,TRBV5-1,TRBD2,CASSLKGTSGRWENEQFF,TGCGCCAGCAGCTTGAAAGGGACTAGCGGGAGGTGGGAAAATGAGCAGTTCTTC
many,TRBJ1-2,TRBV12-3/TRBV12-4,-,CASSFLGPGYTF,TGTGCCAGCAGTTTCTTGGGCCCTGGCTACACCTTC
many,TRBJ1-2,TRBV12-3/TRBV12-4,-,CASSLPRATYGYTF,TGTGCCAGCAGTTTGCCCCGGGCAACCTATGGCTACACCTTC
-,TRBJ1-5,TRBV5-8,-,CASSLQQGVGNQPQHF,TGTGCCAGCAGCTTGCAACAGGGTGTTGGCAATCAGCCCCAGCATTTT
few,TRBJ1-5,TRBV2,-,CASSVRRGYSNQPQHF,TGTGCCAGCAGTGTAAGACGGGGCTATAGCAATCAGCCCCAGCATTTT
many,TRBJ2-4,TRBV7-8,-,CASSLDALRGNIQYF,TGTGCCAGCAGCTTAGATGCACTCCGGGGGAACATTCAGTACTTC
few,TRBJ2-1,TRBV29-1,-,CSVVGSGNEQFF,TGCAGCGTTGTTGGTAGCGGCAATGAGCAGTTCTTC
-,TRBJ2-3,TRBV2,TRBD2,CASSDWSGSRADTQYF,TGTGCCAGCAGTGATTGGAGCGGGAGTCGCGCAGATACGCAGTATTTT
-,TRBJ2-7,TRBV6-1,-,CASSNRRAGYEQYF,TGTGCCAGCAGTAATCGACGGGCGGGCTACGAGCAGTACTTC
many,TRBJ2-1,TRBV28,TRBD1,CASSPRRDRGVGEQFF,TGTGCCAGCAGTCCTCGCAGGGACAGGGGGGTCGGAGAGCAGTTCTTC
-,TRBJ2-7,TRBV18,-,CTSSPRQDSYEQYF,TGTACCAGCTCACCACGCCAGGATTCCTACGAGCAGTACTTC
many,TRBJ2-1,TRBV20-1,TRBD2,CSAPRLAGLPNEQFF,TGCAGTGCCCCAAGACTAGCGGGACTCCCTAATGAGCAGTTCTTC
many,TRBJ2-1,TRBV7-2,TRBD2,CASSFRTSGSYNEQFF,TGTGCCAGCAGCTTCAGGACTAGCGGGAGTTACAATGAGCAGTTCTTC
many,TRBJ1-1,TRBV7-6,-,CASSLSPGDNTEAFF,TGTGCCAGCAGCTTATCGCCGGGGGACAACACTGAAGCTTTCTTT
many,TRBJ2-5,TRBV9,TRBD2,CASSVDRLAGDETQYF,TGTGCCAGCAGCGTAGACCGACTAGCGGGAGATGAGACCCAGTACTTC
few,TRBJ1-5,TRBV20-1,-,CSASPGVFNQPQHF,TGCAGTGCTAGCCCCGGGGTATTCAATCAGCCCCAGCATTTT
many,TRBJ1-4,TRBV7-2,TRBD1,CASSSQTGGKGNEKLFF,TGTGCCAGCAGCTCTCAAACAGGGGGCAAGGGGAATGAAAAACTGTTTTTT
many,TRBJ1-2,TRBV3-1,-,CASSHRGSNYGYTF,TGTGCCAGCAGCCACAGGGGATCTAACTATGGCTACACCTTC
many,TRBJ1-1,TRBV7-6,-,CASRVGDMNTEAFF,TGTGCCAGCAGGGTAGGAGACATGAACACTGAAGCTTTCTTT
many,TRBJ2-7,TRBV5-1,TRBD2,CASSSGGLAGVEQYF,TGCGCCAGCAGCTCTGGGGGACTAGCGGGAGTCGAGCAGTACTTC
-,TRBJ1-2,TRBV29-1,-,CSVERGRGVSGYTF,TGCAGCGTTGAACGAGGCAGGGGTGTTTCCGGCTACACCTTC
many,TRBJ2-2,TRBV7-8,TRBD2,CASSLVAGAFSTGELFF,TGTGCCAGCAGCTTAGTAGCGGGAGCGTTCAGCACCGGGGAGCTGTTTTTT
many,TRBJ2-5,TRBV27,TRBD1,CASSLYPTGQETQYF,TGTGCCAGCAGTTTATACCCGACAGGGCAAGAGACCCAGTACTTC
many,TRBJ2-7,TRBV7-3,TRBD2,CASSLLADFYEQYF,TGTGCCAGCAGCCTACTAGCGGACTTCTACGAGCAGTACTTC
many,TRBJ1-5,TRBV3-1,-,CASSQGWGSNQPQHF,TGTGCCAGCAGCCAAGGGTGGGGGTCCAATCAGCCCCAGCATTTT
many,TRBJ2-1,TRBV7-2,-,CASSKSYNEQFF,TGTGCCAGTTCCAAGTCATACAATGAGCAGTTCTTC
many,TRBJ2-1,TRBV7-2,TRBD2,CASSLAGTSGRFHNEQFF,TGTGCCAGCAGCTTAGCGGGGACTAGCGGGAGATTCCACAATGAGCAGTTCTTC
many,TRBJ1-5,TRBV2,-,CASSVLGQPQHF,TGTGCCAGCAGTGTCCTCGGGCAGCCCCAGCATTTT
few,TRBJ2-2,TRBV11-2,TRBD2,CASSRKTSGMNTGELFF,TGTGCCAGCAGCCGGAAGACTAGCGGGATGAACACCGGGGAGCTGTTTTTT
many,TRBJ2-3,TRBV5-1,TRBD2,CASSLEGGSGPSTDTQYF,TGCGCCAGCAGCTTGGAGGGCGGGAGCGGGCCAAGCACAGATACGCAGTATTTT
-,TRBJ2-2,TRBV19,TRBD2,CASKYTVAGSGELFF,TGTGCCAGTAAATATACGGTAGCGGGTTCCGGGGAGCTGTTTTTT
few,TRBJ2-7,TRBV5-6,-,CASSFYRASDYEQYF,TGTGCCAGCAGCTTCTATCGGGCTAGCGACTACGAGCAGTACTTC
few,TRBJ2-4,TRBV5-1,TRBD1,CASSLLQGADIQYF,TGCGCCAGCAGCTTGTTACAGGGGGCGGACATTCAGTACTTC
-,TRBJ2-2,TRBV7-3,-,CASSLIGSSGELFF,TGTGCCAGCAGCTTAATTGGGAGTTCCGGGGAGCTGTTTTTT
many,TRBJ1-5,TRBV15,-,CATSRGSGINQPQHF,TGTGCCACCAGCAGAGGTTCAGGGATCAATCAGCCCCAGCATTTT
few,TRBJ1-1,TRBV6-1,TRBD1,CASRTGTGNTEAFF,TGTGCCAGCAGGACCGGGACAGGGAACACTGAAGCTTTCTTT
few,TRBJ2-5,TRBV5-1,-,CASSGNRETQYF,TGCGCCAGCAGCGGAAACAGGGAGACCCAGTACTTC
few,TRBJ2-7,TRBV28,TRBD2,CASRATGGTTSEQYF,TGTGCCAGCAGAGCAACGGGAGGGACAACGAGTGAGCAGTACTTC
many,TRBJ1-1,TRBV7-3,-,CASSLGGNSGEAFF,TGTGCCAGCAGCTTAGGTGGAAATTCTGGTGAAGCTTTCTTT
few,TRBJ2-7,TRBV27,TRBD1,CASSFDPGTGGYEQYF,TGTGCCAGCAGTTTTGATCCCGGGACAGGGGGCTACGAGCAGTACTTC
many,TRBJ2-7,TRBV12-3/TRBV12-4,TRBD2,CASSFSLAEISYEQYF,TGTGCCAGCAGTTTCTCGCTAGCGGAAATTTCCTACGAGCAGTACTTC
many,TRBJ2-3,TRBV7-9,TRBD2,CASSAGASTDTQYF,TGTGCCAGCAGTGCGGGAGCAAGCACAGATACGCAGTATTTT
-,TRBJ1-5,TRBV20-1,TRBD1,CSARKLQGFDQPQHF,TGCAGTGCTCGAAAGCTACAGGGGTTCGATCAGCCCCAGCATTTT
many,TRBJ2-1,TRBV3-1,TRBD1,CASRDRGRGNEQFF,TGTGCCAGCAGGGACAGGGGGCGAGGGAATGAGCAGTTCTTC
many,TRBJ1-1,TRBV6-2/TRBV6-3,TRBD1,CASSYLGQMNTEAFF,TGTGCCAGCAGTTACTTGGGACAGATGAACACTGAAGCTTTCTTT
-,TRBJ2-2,TRBV5-6,TRBD2,CASSPPSGLAGVLRTGELFF,TGTGCCAGCAGCCCACCCTCAGGACTAGCGGGAGTACTGAGGACCGGGGAGCTGTTTTTT
many,TRBJ2-1,TRBV7-2,TRBD2,CASSPRGLAGGPGNEQFF,TGTGCCAGCAGCCCGCGGGGACTAGCGGGAGGGCCGGGGAATGAGCAGTTCTTC